The table lists the clone carrying this T cell receptor (beta chain) with a few counts. The antigen remains undetermined. The study made its TCR cDNA through 5'RACE template switching. That step introduced a universal primer site along with UMIs. TCRdb redid the calling of the 5' RACE reads with MiXCR, one entry per CDR3 protein. The sample holds 350,000 to 450,000 distinct CDR3 sequences, under 20% seen once. This record comes from a study of T cells after yellow fever vaccination. For the study at large: SMART-Seq v4 Ultra Low Input handled preparation of low-cell-number fractions.

Overall study results and limits: Post-booster repertoires contained most primary-vaccination clones again (about 95% CD4, about 88% CD8). Bulk-population clonotypes that are abundant could appear as contaminants in FACS-sorted repertoires.

V lost 3 bases and J lost 9, with 9 bases in between. This CDR3 comprises 11 residues. CDR1 DFQATT and CDR2 SNEGSKA come from the germline V gene (reference sequence). Sequencing was performed on PBMCs, taken before the yellow fever booster vaccination. V gene TRBV20-1 combines with J gene TRBJ2-1; D is uncertain. This receptor was obtained from a young man who received the YFV17D yellow fever vaccine. CDR3 DNA sequence: TGCAGTGCTAGTGAGTTAAGTGAGCAGTTCTTC. Encoded protein: CSASELSEQFF.